Listed below are T cell receptor beta chains from one sample, sequenced in a study of blood T cells in healthy people across ages. From the 5' RACE reads, TCRdb called clonotypes with MiXCR, one entry per CDR3 protein. The table has roughly 1.9 million distinct CDR3 sequences, about 39% seen once. The sequenced material came from blood. All receptors derive from a human donor in good health. The CDR3 runs from the conserved cysteine through the conserved F or W. A D gene is named only where the DNA matches it firmly. The size of a clone is reported for some rows only, either as once, few or many, or as a class for expanded clones.

d_gene	j_gene	v_gene	abundance	CDR3aa	CDR3nt
-	TRBJ1-4	TRBV29-1	-	CSVLRPGGEKLFF	TGCAGCGTGCTGCGTCCGGGAGGTGAAAAACTGTTTTTT
TRBD2	TRBJ2-7	TRBV7-2	few	CASSPDSGVSSYEQYF	TGTGCCAGCAGCCCGGATAGCGGGGTATCCTCCTACGAGCAGTACTTC
TRBD2	TRBJ2-3	TRBV20-1	-	CSARGSGGGGTDTQYF	TGCAGTGCTAGAGGAAGTGGTGGCGGGGGTACAGATACGCAGTATTTT
-	TRBJ1-4	TRBV28	-	CAGSLASSTNEKLFF	TGTGCCGGCAGTTTAGCATCCTCAACTAATGAAAAACTGTTTTTT
TRBD1	TRBJ2-1	TRBV11-1	few	CASSPGTGGWDEQFF	TGTGCCAGCAGCCCCGGGACAGGGGGCTGGGATGAGCAGTTCTTC
-	TRBJ2-5	TRBV5-1	-	CASSLVLYQETQYF	TGCGCCAGCAGCTTGGTACTCTATCAAGAGACCCAGTACTTC
TRBD2	TRBJ2-5	TRBV5-5	-	CASSLTGLAGGRREETQYF	TGTGCCAGCAGCTTGACGGGACTAGCGGGGGGCCGCCGGGAGGAGACCCAGTACTTC
-	TRBJ1-1	TRBV12-5	-	CASGSDSQGNTEAFF	TGTGCTAGTGGGTCCGACAGCCAGGGGAACACTGAAGCTTTCTTT
-	TRBJ2-1	TRBV28	few	CATEKGADEQFF	TGTGCCACCGAGAAAGGGGCAGATGAGCAGTTCTTC
-	TRBJ1-1	TRBV28	-	CVSSPYGTEAFF	TGTGTCAGCAGTCCATATGGCACTGAAGCTTTCTTT
TRBD1	TRBJ2-7	TRBV4-2	-	CASRLTGQGPDEQYF	TGTGCCAGCAGATTGACTGGACAGGGTCCAGACGAGCAGTACTTC
-	TRBJ2-5	TRBV6-2/TRBV6-3	-	CASTLYGGHSQETQYF	TGTGCCAGCACCCTTTACGGGGGACACAGCCAAGAGACCCAGTACTTC
-	TRBJ2-7	TRBV20-1	few	CSARAGSSYEQYF	TGCAGTGCTAGAGCCGGGAGCTCCTACGAGCAGTACTTC
TRBD2	TRBJ2-1	TRBV7-3	-	CASSLSATSSNEQFF	TGTGCCAGCAGCTTATCGGCGACTAGCAGTAATGAGCAGTTCTTC
-	TRBJ2-3	TRBV9	-	CASSDTGTTSTDTQYF	TGTGCCAGCAGCGACACCGGGACAACTAGCACAGATACGCAGTATTTT
-	TRBJ2-3	TRBV25-1	-	CASSDRTQYF	TGTGCCAGCAGTGACCGTACGCAGTATTTT
TRBD2	TRBJ2-2	TRBV4-2	-	CASSRILAGATTGELFF	TGTGCCAGCAGCCGCATACTAGCGGGGGCTACCACCGGGGAGCTGTTTTTT
-	TRBJ2-5	TRBV6-1	-	CASRDSGRETQYF	TGTGCCAGCAGGGACTCAGGGAGGGAGACCCAGTACTTC
TRBD1	TRBJ1-1	TRBV6-2/TRBV6-3	few	CASRLGQSPGGTEAFF	TGTGCCAGCAGGCTAGGACAGTCCCCAGGGGGGACTGAAGCTTTCTTT
-	TRBJ2-1	TRBV5-1	few	CASSSVSGEQFF	TGCGCCAGCAGCTCCGTATCGGGTGAGCAGTTCTTC
TRBD1	TRBJ2-2	TRBV28	many	CASDRVGASANTGELFF	TGTGCCAGCGACAGGGTGGGAGCGAGCGCGAACACCGGGGAGCTGTTTTTT
-	TRBJ2-1	TRBV7-6	few	CAGSPPGTGFTYNEQFF	TGTGCCGGCAGCCCCCCTGGAACAGGGTTCACGTACAATGAGCAGTTCTTC
TRBD1	TRBJ2-6	TRBV20-1	-	CSARVDRGPNSGANVPTF	TGCAGTGCTAGAGTAGACAGGGGTCCTAATTCTGGGGCCAACGTCCCGACTTTC
-	TRBJ2-6	TRBV6-5	-	CASNQGRNPGANVLTF	TGTGCCAGTAACCAGGGGAGGAACCCTGGGGCCAACGTCCTGACTTTC
-	TRBJ2-1	TRBV6-5	-	CASNRTQGARFF	TGTGCCAGCAACAGAACACAGGGAGCAAGGTTCTTC
-	TRBJ1-1	TRBV4-2	-	CASSHRGSEAFF	TGTGCCAGCAGCCATAGGGGCAGCGAAGCTTTCTTT
-	TRBJ1-4	TRBV7-2	few	CASSLAGTGSTNEKLFF	TGTGCCAGCAGCTTAGCCGGCACAGGGTCAACTAATGAAAAACTGTTTTTT
-	TRBJ2-3	TRBV7-8	-	CASSLDPRYTQYF	TGTGCCAGCAGCTTAGATCCCCGGTACACGCAGTATTTT
TRBD1	TRBJ1-2	TRBV7-2	few	CASSLTGDPYGYTF	TGTGCCAGCAGCTTAACAGGGGATCCCTATGGCTACACCTTC
-	TRBJ1-2	TRBV20-1	few	CSAMIEGFGGYTF	TGCAGTGCTATGATCGAGGGGTTTGGTGGCTACACCTTC
TRBD2	TRBJ2-7	TRBV12-3/TRBV12-4	-	CASSFGGGKQYF	TGTGCCAGCAGCTTCGGGGGGGGTAAGCAGTACTTC
TRBD2	TRBJ2-1	TRBV7-3	few	CASSFTVASGGVEQFF	TGTGCCAGCAGCTTTACGGTGGCTAGCGGGGGGGTGGAGCAGTTCTTC
-	TRBJ1-6	TRBV25-1	-	CASSEYFRGEDNSPLHF	TGTGCCAGCAGTGAATATTTCCGAGGGGAGGATAATTCGCCCCTCCACTTT
-	TRBJ1-2	TRBV10-3	few	CAIPLEGSDYGYTF	TGTGCCATCCCCCTAGAGGGATCGGACTATGGCTACACCTTC
TRBD2	TRBJ2-3	TRBV20-1	-	CSAPGLAPDTQYF	TGCAGTGCGCCGGGACTAGCACCAGATACGCAGTATTTT
-	TRBJ1-1	TRBV20-1	-	CSARREVAGAFF	TGCAGTGCTCGTCGCGAGGTAGCCGGAGCTTTCTTT
TRBD1	TRBJ2-4	TRBV7-3	once	CASSLGDRYAQYF	TGTGCCAGCAGCTTAGGGGACAGGTACGCGCAGTACTTC
-	TRBJ2-7	TRBV10-3	-	CAIKGGLHYEQYF	TGTGCCATCAAGGGGGGGCTACACTACGAGCAGTACTTC
-	TRBJ1-5	TRBV7-9	-	CASAPRADQPQHF	TGTGCCAGCGCGCCCAGGGCGGATCAGCCCCAGCATTTT
-	TRBJ2-4	TRBV20-1	-	CSGRTRDIFNIQYF	TGCAGCGGTCGTACTCGGGACATTTTTAACATTCAGTACTTC
TRBD1	TRBJ1-1	TRBV5-1	few	CASSLAYRGLNTEAFF	TGCGCCAGCAGCTTGGCCTACAGGGGTTTAAACACTGAAGCTTTCTTT
-	TRBJ2-1	TRBV7-8	-	CASSLRDTYDNEQFF	TGTGCCAGCAGCCTCCGGGACACCTACGACAATGAGCAGTTCTTC
-	TRBJ2-3	TRBV11-2	many	CASSLSGNTQYF	TGTGCCAGCAGCTTGAGTGGGAATACGCAGTATTTT
-	TRBJ2-4	TRBV18	few	CASSQQSAAKNIQYF	TGTGCCAGCTCACAGCAATCGGCAGCCAAAAACATTCAGTACTTC
-	TRBJ2-1	TRBV24-1	few	CATSDLGPVSSYNEQFF	TGTGCCACCAGTGATTTGGGACCCGTGAGCTCCTACAATGAGCAGTTCTTC
-	TRBJ2-3	TRBV20-1	once	CSARGLTITDTQYF	TGCAGTGCTAGAGGACTAACGATCACAGATACGCAGTATTTT
-	TRBJ2-5	TRBV5-1	few	CAGSLEYPGGETQYF	TGCGCCGGCAGCTTGGAGTATCCAGGAGGGGAGACCCAGTACTTC
-	TRBJ2-1	TRBV12-3/TRBV12-4	-	CASRLIGTAGKVF	TGTGCCAGCAGGCTTATCGGGACGGCGGGTAAGGTCTTC
TRBD2	TRBJ2-1	TRBV7-7	many	CASSPGVGTNNEQFF	TGTGCCAGCAGCCCGGGGGTAGGGACTAACAATGAGCAGTTCTTC
TRBD1	TRBJ2-7	TRBV6-1	few	CASSWGTGGSYEQYF	TGTGCCAGCAGTTGGGGGACAGGGGGCTCCTACGAGCAGTACTTC
TRBD1	TRBJ1-2	TRBV20-1	-	CSARDFKGGSYGYTF	TGCAGTGCTAGAGATTTTAAAGGGGGCTCGTATGGCTACACCTTC
-	TRBJ2-5	TRBV7-2	few	CASSLGVPGSGQETQYF	TGTGCCAGCAGCTTAGGTGTACCAGGGTCCGGTCAAGAGACCCAGTACTTC
-	TRBJ2-7	TRBV10-3	-	CAISEGVTYEQYF	TGTGCCATCAGTGAGGGGGTGACGTACGAGCAGTACTTC
-	TRBJ2-4	TRBV7-2	-	CASRPGRSGQEQYF	TGTGCCAGCAGACCCGGAAGGTCAGGGCAAGAGCAGTACTTC